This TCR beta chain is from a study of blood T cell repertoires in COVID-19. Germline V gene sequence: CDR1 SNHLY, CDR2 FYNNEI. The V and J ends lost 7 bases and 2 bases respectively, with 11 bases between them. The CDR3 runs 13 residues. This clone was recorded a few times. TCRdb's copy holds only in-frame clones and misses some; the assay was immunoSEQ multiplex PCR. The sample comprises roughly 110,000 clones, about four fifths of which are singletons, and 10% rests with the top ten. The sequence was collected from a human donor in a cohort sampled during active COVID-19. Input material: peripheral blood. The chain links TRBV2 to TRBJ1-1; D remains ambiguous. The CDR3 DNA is TGTGCCAGCAATGGCGGAACCAACACTGAAGCTTTCTTT. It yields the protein CASNGGTNTEAFF. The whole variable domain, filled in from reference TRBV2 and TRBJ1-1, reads EPEVTQTPSHQVTQMGQEVILRCVPISNHLYFYWYRQILGQKVEFLVSFYNNEISEKSEIFDDQFSVERPDGSNFTLKIRSTKLEDSAMYFCASNGGTNTEAFFGQGTRLTVV.